This T cell receptor beta chain was sequenced for a study of response to subunit inactivated influenza vaccine (dated 2018 in TCRdb). Regarding the study in general: To follow how T cells responded to a trivalent subunit inactivated influenza vaccine, the researchers relied on deep quantitative profiling of the T cell receptor repertoire.

Library preparation employed RT-PCR. Sequencer: Illumina HiSeq 2500. TCRdb ran its own pipeline on the public reads, namely fastp trimming at Q25 and MiXCR clone calling, and kept in-frame beta chains. CDR3 protein sequences are deduplicated, and each keeps its most common genes and DNA. The sample table shows 800,000 to 1,000,000 distinct CDR3 sequences, and around 21% are seen once. The top ten hold more than 8.5% of the sample. General findings and caveats noted by the study authors: According to the authors, only a limited number of new T cells may be recruited by each seasonal influenza vaccination.

This clonotype was picked up a small number of times. Its antigen remains undetermined. No much larger clone is present one base from it, and per-base qualities are unavailable. As encoded in the germline V gene (reference sequence), CDR1 is SEHNR while CDR2 is FQNEAQ. Trimming at the junction amounts to 6 bases on V and 8 bases on J, and the germline ends lie 19 bases apart. The CDR3 holds 14 amino acids from the cysteine to the phenylalanine. Of all the DNA, just the CDR3 is kept, 42 bases in frame from base 1. The receptor was isolated from a man aged 50 to 59 who received an inactivated influenza vaccine. Donor details come from another sample of the same person, matched by shared clones. The sample in question was PBMCs from blood, obtained 4 to 6 days after vaccination. The sequence joins TRBV7-9 to TRBJ1-2, with the D gene call left open. The CDR3 reads as follows: CASRRAPAPGGYTF. The DNA sequence reads TGTGCCAGCAGAAGGGCGCCAGCTCCTGGGGGCTACACCTTC.